These T cell receptor beta chains were read from a single sample in a study of OX40 agonist ivuxolimab in advanced cancers. The assay was immunoSEQ multiplex PCR, and TCRdb's table has in-frame clones only and misses some. Of fewer than 90,000 clones in the sample, approximately 86% are singletons; the top ten hold 0.65% to 0.95%. The specimen comprised CD4+ or CD8+ T cells sorted from blood, sampled in a trial of the OX40 agonist ivuxolimab. These receptors were taken from an adult with an advanced solid tumor such as melanoma, head and neck, liver or kidney cancer. The CDR3 runs from the conserved cysteine through the conserved F or W. The D gene is left open where the match is weak. Size is stated for part of the rows, as once, few or many counts, or as a class when the clone is expanded.

abundance	j_gene	d_gene	v_gene	CDR3aa	CDR3nt
few	TRBJ1-1	-	TRBV19	CASSIVANTEAFF	TGTGCCAGTAGTATAGTGGCGAACACTGAAGCTTTCTTT
once	TRBJ2-2	-	TRBV19	CASSISAGTQNTGELFF	TGTGCCAGTAGTATATCGGCCGGGACGCAGAACACCGGGGAGCTGTTTTTT
-	TRBJ1-4	-	TRBV7-2	CASSRGSTNEKLFF	TGTGCCAGCTCCAGGGGTTCCACTAATGAAAAACTGTTTTTT
-	TRBJ2-2	-	TRBV4-1	CASSQDTRERTGELFF	TGCGCCAGCAGCCAAGATACCCGGGAGAGGACCGGGGAGCTGTTTTTT
once	TRBJ2-2	TRBD2	TRBV19	CASQLAGGPRTGELFF	TGTGCCAGTCAACTAGCGGGAGGTCCTCGGACCGGGGAGCTGTTTTTT
-	TRBJ1-3	-	TRBV11-2	CASSLGSTIYF	TGTGCCAGCAGCTTAGGTTCCACCATATATTTT
-	TRBJ2-7	-	TRBV7-2	CASSLNIQGRHEQYF	TGTGCCAGCAGCTTAAATATCCAGGGGAGGCACGAGCAGTACTTC
-	TRBJ2-2	-	TRBV2	CASKGGSGDTGELFF	TGTGCCAGCAAGGGCGGTTCCGGGGACACCGGGGAGCTGTTTTTT
few	TRBJ2-5	TRBD1	TRBV30	CAWRPPGGRETQYF	TGTGCCTGGAGGCCCCCAGGGGGCCGAGAGACCCAGTACTTC
-	TRBJ2-5	TRBD2	TRBV5-6	CASSLAGTRETQYF	TGTGCCAGCAGCTTAGCGGGAACGAGAGAGACCCAGTACTTC
-	TRBJ2-3	TRBD2	TRBV6-5	CASSRSRGLANTQYF	TGTGCCAGCTCTCGCTCGAGGGGACTAGCGAATACGCAGTATTTT
-	TRBJ1-2	TRBD1	TRBV10-2	CASRPDRGDDGYTF	TGCGCCAGCAGACCCGACAGGGGCGATGATGGCTACACCTTC
few	TRBJ2-7	-	TRBV7-2	CASSPRPYEQYF	TGTGCCAGCAGCCCCCGACCCTACGAGCAGTACTTC
-	TRBJ1-2	TRBD1	TRBV27	CASSKRTGGGYGYTF	TGTGCCAGCAGTAAAAGGACAGGGGGCGGCTATGGCTACACCTTC
once	TRBJ2-7	-	TRBV7-8	CASSLVPGPYEQYF	TGTGCCAGCAGCTTAGTCCCGGGGCCCTACGAGCAGTACTTC
-	TRBJ2-1	TRBD2	TRBV7-3	CASRSQSGSRDEQFF	TGTGCCAGCAGGTCACAGAGCGGGAGTAGGGATGAGCAGTTCTTC
-	TRBJ1-5	-	TRBV27	CASSQRRQEPQHF	TGTGCCAGCAGCCAACGGAGGCAGGAGCCCCAGCATTTT
-	TRBJ2-1	-	TRBV5-6	CASSVLGSTYNEQFF	TGTGCCAGCAGCGTCCTGGGTAGTACCTACAATGAGCAGTTCTTC
-	TRBJ1-2	TRBD1	TRBV6-5	CASSYDRVGYTF	TGTGCCAGCAGTTACGACAGGGTCGGCTACACCTTC
medium-sized	TRBJ1-5	-	TRBV7-2	CASSPGESNQPQHF	TGTGCCAGCAGCCCAGGGGAAAGCAATCAGCCCCAGCATTTT
-	TRBJ2-5	-	TRBV18	CASSPPAGETQYF	TGTGCCAGCTCACCTCCGGCCGGAGAGACCCAGTACTTC
few	TRBJ2-7	TRBD1	TRBV10-3	CAIRPTGDASYEQYF	TGTGCCATCAGACCCACAGGGGACGCCTCCTACGAGCAGTACTTC
-	TRBJ2-1	-	TRBV7-3	CASSLTLSSYNEQFF	TGTGCCAGCAGCTTAACGCTCAGCTCCTACAATGAGCAGTTCTTC
-	TRBJ2-7	TRBD2	TRBV7-8	CASSHTRGAGRSYEQYF	TGTGCCAGCAGCCACACTCGAGGAGCGGGAAGGTCCTACGAGCAGTACTTC
-	TRBJ2-7	-	TRBV30	CAWRHDRNEQYF	TGTGCCTGGAGGCATGACCGGAACGAGCAGTACTTC
-	TRBJ2-5	TRBD2	TRBV7-2	CASSLNGIAGVGETQYF	TGTGCCAGCAGCTTAAATGGTATAGCGGGAGTCGGGGAGACCCAGTACTTC
-	TRBJ2-4	TRBD1	TRBV6-1	CASRRDRVSIQYF	TGTGCCAGCAGAAGAGACAGGGTTAGCATTCAGTACTTC
once	TRBJ2-2	-	TRBV5-6	CASSFQAGGELFF	TGTGCCAGCAGCTTTCAGGCGGGAGGGGAGCTGTTTTTT
-	TRBJ1-4	-	TRBV28	CAIGRSNEKLFF	TGTGCCATTGGGAGGTCAAATGAAAAACTGTTTTTT
-	TRBJ2-7	-	TRBV11-2	CASSYSHGLAYEQYF	TGTGCCAGCAGTTACTCGCATGGTTTAGCGTACGAGCAGTACTTC
-	TRBJ2-7	-	TRBV30	CAWSGTPSSYEQYF	TGTGCCTGGAGTGGGACGCCGAGCTCCTACGAGCAGTACTTC